The sequence of this T cell receptor (beta chain) was determined in a study of T cell responses to AZD1222 COVID-19 vaccine. Study-wide points: The sample set comprised mostly white British donors with more females, and clonal diversity was possibly underestimated.

The germline gives CDR1 LGHNA, CDR2 YNFKEQ. The CDR3 runs to 18 residues. V lost 0 bases and J lost 5, with 19 bases in between. This clone was detected only a few times. Its antigen is undetermined. Produced via immunoSEQ multiplex PCR; TCRdb's table is partial and in-frame only. The profile covers about 150,000 clones, with approximately 90% appearing a single time and more than 2% taken by the ten largest. Material: peripheral blood, obtained on day 0 of AZD1222 vaccination. This receptor was obtained from an adult in good health. The V and J genes are TRBV4-2 and TRBJ1-4; D may be TRBD1 (5 bases). The DNA for the CDR3 is TGTGCCAGCAGCCAAGATGGGACGGTGGGGTCGGGGAATGAAAAACTGTTTTTT. Translating it yields CASSQDGTVGSGNEKLFF.